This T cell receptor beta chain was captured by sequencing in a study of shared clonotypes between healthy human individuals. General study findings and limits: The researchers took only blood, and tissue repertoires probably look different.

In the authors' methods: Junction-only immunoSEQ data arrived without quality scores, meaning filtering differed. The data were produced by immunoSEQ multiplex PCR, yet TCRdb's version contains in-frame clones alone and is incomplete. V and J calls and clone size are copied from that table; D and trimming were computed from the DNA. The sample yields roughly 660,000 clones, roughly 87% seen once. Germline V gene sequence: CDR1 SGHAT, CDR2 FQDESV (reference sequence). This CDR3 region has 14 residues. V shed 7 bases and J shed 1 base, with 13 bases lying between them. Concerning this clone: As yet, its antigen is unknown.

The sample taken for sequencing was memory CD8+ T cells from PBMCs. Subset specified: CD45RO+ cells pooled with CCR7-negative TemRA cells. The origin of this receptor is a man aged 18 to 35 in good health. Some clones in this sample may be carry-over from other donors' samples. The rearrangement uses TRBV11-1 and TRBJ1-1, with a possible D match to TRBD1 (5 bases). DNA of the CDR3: TGTGCCAGCACCCCCTGGGGGGGGAACACTGAAGCTTTCTTT. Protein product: CASTPWGGNTEAFF.